The present TCR beta chain was sequenced within a study of neurological immune-mediated disorders. TCRdb recomputed calls from the 5' RACE reads with MiXCR, one row per CDR3 protein. The table lists some 21,000 distinct CDR3 sequences, over 5.5% of them singletons. The CDR3 is made up of 15 amino acids. V shed 4 bases, J shed 1 base, and the junction held 6 bases outside the gene matches. The sequence was collected from a man aged 18 to 30 in good health. The chain combines TRBV12-3 or TRBV12-4 with TRBJ2-5; 7 bases line up with TRBD2. The sequenced sample was CD8+ T cells from blood. CDR3 in amino acids: CASSWDYLSQETQYF. The DNA for the CDR3 is TGTGCCAGCAGTTGGGACTACCTTTCCCAAGAGACCCAGTACTTC.